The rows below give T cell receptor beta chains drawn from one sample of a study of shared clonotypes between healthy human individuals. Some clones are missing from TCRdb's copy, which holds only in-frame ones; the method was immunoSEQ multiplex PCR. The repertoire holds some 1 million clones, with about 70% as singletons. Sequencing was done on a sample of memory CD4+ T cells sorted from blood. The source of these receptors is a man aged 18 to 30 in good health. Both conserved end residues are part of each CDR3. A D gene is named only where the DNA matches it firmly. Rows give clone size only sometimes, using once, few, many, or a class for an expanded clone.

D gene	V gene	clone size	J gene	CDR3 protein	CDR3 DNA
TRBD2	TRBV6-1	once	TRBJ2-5	CASSEEVELAGGPEETQYF	TGTGCCAGCAGTGAAGAAGTAGAACTAGCGGGGGGCCCGGAAGAGACCCAGTACTTC
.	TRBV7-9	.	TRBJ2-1	CASSLTSSYNEQFF	TGTGCCAGCAGCTTGACCAGCTCCTACAATGAGCAGTTCTTC
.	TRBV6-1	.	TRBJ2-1	CASTGTVSNEQFF	TGTGCCAGCACTGGGACCGTCAGCAATGAGCAGTTCTTC
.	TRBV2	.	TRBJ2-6	CASRSRVTGANVLTF	TGTGCCAGCAGGTCGAGGGTTACTGGGGCCAACGTCCTGACTTTC
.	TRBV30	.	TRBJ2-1	CAWSPGAYNEQFF	TGTGCCTGGAGCCCGGGAGCCTACAATGAGCAGTTCTTC
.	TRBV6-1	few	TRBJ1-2	CASSETATRRAPSYGYTF	TGTGCCAGCAGTGAAACTGCGACCAGGAGGGCCCCTAGCTATGGCTACACCTTC
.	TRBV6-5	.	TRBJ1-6	CASSYSPDGNSPLHF	TGTGCCAGCAGTTACTCCCCGGACGGTAATTCACCCCTCCACTTT
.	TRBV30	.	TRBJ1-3	CAWTASGSGNTIYF	TGTGCCTGGACTGCCTCCGGCTCTGGAAACACCATATATTTT
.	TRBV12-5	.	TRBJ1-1	CASGLVPGTRVNTEAFF	TGTGCTAGTGGTTTGGTACCCGGGACAAGGGTGAACACTGAAGCTTTCTTT
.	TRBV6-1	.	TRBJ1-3	CASSEFWGRNTIYF	TGTGCCAGCAGTGAATTCTGGGGCCGAAACACCATATATTTT
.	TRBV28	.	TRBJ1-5	CASSLSGGSNQPQHF	TGTGCCAGCAGTTTATCGGGGGGAAGCAATCAGCCCCAGCATTTT
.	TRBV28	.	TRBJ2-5	CASSFSGLPGETQYF	TGTGCCAGCAGTTTCAGTGGGTTACCGGGAGAGACCCAGTACTTC
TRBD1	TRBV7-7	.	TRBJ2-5	CASSQGQGGAETQYF	TGTGCTAGCAGCCAAGGACAGGGGGGGGCAGAGACCCAGTACTTC
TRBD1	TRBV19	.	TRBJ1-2	CASTLGTGSNYGYTF	TGTGCCAGTACCCTAGGGACAGGCTCTAACTATGGCTACACCTTC
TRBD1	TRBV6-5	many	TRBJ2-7	CATYKRQGTSYEQYF	TGTGCCACCTATAAGAGACAGGGCACTTCCTACGAGCAGTACTTC
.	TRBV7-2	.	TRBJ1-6	CASSLARASSYNSPLHF	TGTGCCAGCAGCTTAGCGCGTGCCAGCTCCTATAATTCACCCCTCCACTTT
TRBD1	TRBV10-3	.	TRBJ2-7	CASGQGAYEQYF	TGTGCCAGCGGACAGGGGGCTTACGAGCAGTACTTC
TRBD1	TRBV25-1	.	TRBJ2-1	CASSNHRGFYNEQFF	TGTGCCAGCAGTAACCACAGGGGGTTCTACAATGAGCAGTTCTTC
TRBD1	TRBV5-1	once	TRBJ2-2	CASRPGTGDSGELFF	TGCGCCAGCAGGCCCGGGACAGGGGATTCCGGGGAGCTGTTTTTT
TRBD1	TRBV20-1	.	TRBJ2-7	CSVTGPYEQYF	TGCAGTGTGACAGGGCCCTACGAGCAGTACTTC
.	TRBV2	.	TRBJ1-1	CASMVTLNTEAFF	TGTGCCAGCATGGTTACCTTAAACACTGAAGCTTTCTTT
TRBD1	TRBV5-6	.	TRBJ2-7	CASSLQGTDEQYF	TGTGCCAGCAGCCTTCAAGGGACAGACGAGCAGTACTTC
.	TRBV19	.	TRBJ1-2	CASRGGNSGYTF	TGTGCCAGTAGGGGCGGGAATTCTGGCTACACCTTC
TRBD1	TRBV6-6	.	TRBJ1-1	CASSPGQTMNTEAFF	TGTGCCAGCAGCCCGGGACAGACTATGAACACTGAAGCTTTCTTT
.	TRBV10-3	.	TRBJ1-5	CAISEGTYSNQPQHF	TGTGCCATCAGTGAGGGGACATATAGCAATCAGCCCCAGCATTTT
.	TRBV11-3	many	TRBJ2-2	CASSLIFNTGELFF	TGTGCCAGCAGCTTAATCTTTAACACCGGGGAGCTGTTTTTT
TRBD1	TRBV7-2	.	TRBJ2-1	CASSIGQGGYNEQFF	TGTGCCAGCAGCATTGGACAGGGGGGATACAATGAGCAGTTCTTC
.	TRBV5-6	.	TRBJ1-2	CASSYQTEGYTF	TGTGCCAGCAGCTATCAGACGGAGGGCTACACCTTC
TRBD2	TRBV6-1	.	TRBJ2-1	CASSEQLAVANEQFF	TGTGCCAGCAGTGAACAACTAGCGGTGGCAAATGAGCAGTTCTTC
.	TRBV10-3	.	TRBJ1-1	CAISGGDLNTEAFF	TGTGCCATCAGTGGGGGAGACTTGAACACTGAAGCTTTCTTT
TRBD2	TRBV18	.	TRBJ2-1	CASSLGLAINEQFF	TGTGCCAGCTCCCTTGGACTAGCGATTAATGAGCAGTTCTTC
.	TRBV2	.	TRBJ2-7	CASILDGGEQYF	.
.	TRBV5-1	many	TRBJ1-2	CASTVGAPYGYTF	TGCGCCAGCACGGTGGGGGCCCCCTATGGCTACACCTTC
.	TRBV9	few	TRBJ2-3	CASSVAGGGSYTDTQYF	TGTGCCAGCAGCGTAGCCGGAGGGGGATCCTACACAGATACGCAGTATTTT
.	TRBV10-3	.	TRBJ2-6	CASSPLAAGANVLTF	TGTGCCAGCAGCCCATTAGCTGCCGGGGCCAACGTCCTGACTTTC
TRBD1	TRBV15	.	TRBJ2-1	CATSRGGTGSDEQFF	TGTGCCACCAGCAGAGGAGGGACAGGGAGTGATGAGCAGTTCTTC
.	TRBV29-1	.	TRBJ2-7	CSVERGGSYEQYF	TGCAGCGTTGAAAGGGGCGGCTCCTACGAGCAGTACTTC
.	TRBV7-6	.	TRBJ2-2	CASSFLGQGTSGELFF	TGTGCCAGCAGCTTCCTAGGACAGGGGACTAGCGGGGAGCTGTTTTTT
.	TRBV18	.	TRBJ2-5	CASSPLGETQYF	TGTGCCAGCTCACCCCTGGGGGAGACCCAGTACTTC
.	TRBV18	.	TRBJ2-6	CASSPLSSGANVLTF	TGTGCCAGCTCACCACTGAGCTCTGGGGCCAACGTCCTGACTTTC
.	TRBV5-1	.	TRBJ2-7	CASSSLGVIFTESYEQYF	TGCGCCAGCAGCTCGTTAGGGGTAATATTTACAGAGTCCTACGAGCAGTACTTC
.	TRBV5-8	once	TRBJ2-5	CASSLTGARGETQYF	TGTGCCAGCAGCCTTACGGGGGCGAGGGGAGAGACCCAGTACTTC
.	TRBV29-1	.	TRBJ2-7	CSVGLGNAYEQYF	TGCAGCGTTGGGCTAGGGAATGCCTACGAGCAGTACTTC